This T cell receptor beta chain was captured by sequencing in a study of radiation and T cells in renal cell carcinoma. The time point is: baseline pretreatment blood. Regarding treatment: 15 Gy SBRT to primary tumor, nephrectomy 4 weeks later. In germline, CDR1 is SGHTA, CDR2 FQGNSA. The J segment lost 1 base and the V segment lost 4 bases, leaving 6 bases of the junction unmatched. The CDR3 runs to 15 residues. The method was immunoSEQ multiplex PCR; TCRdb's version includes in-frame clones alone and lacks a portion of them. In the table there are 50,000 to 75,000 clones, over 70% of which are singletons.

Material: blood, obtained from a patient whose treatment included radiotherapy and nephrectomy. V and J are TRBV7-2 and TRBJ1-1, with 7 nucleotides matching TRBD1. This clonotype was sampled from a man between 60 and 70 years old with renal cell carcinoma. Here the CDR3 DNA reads TGTGCCAGCAGCTGGCTTGGGACAGCGAACACTGAAGCTTTCTTT. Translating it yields CASSWLGTANTEAFF.